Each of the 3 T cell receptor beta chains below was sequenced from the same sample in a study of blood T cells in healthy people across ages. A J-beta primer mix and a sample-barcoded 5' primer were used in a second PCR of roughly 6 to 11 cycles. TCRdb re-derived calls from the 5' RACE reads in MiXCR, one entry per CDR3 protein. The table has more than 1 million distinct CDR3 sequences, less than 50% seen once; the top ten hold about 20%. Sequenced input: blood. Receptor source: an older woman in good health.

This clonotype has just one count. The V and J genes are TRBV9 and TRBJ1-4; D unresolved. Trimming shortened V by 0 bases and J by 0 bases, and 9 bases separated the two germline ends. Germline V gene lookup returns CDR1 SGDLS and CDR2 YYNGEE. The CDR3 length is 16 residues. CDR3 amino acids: CASSVEGGTTNEKLFF. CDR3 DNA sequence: TGTGCCAGCAGCGTAGAAGGCGGCACAACTAATGAAAAACTGTTTTTT.

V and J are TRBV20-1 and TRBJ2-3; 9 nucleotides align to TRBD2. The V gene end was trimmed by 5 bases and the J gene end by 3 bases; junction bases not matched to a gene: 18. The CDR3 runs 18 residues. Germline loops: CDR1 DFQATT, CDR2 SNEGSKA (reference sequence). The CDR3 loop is CSALGIGGRAFRTDTQYF. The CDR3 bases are TGCAGTGCTCTAGGGATAGGCGGGAGGGCCTTTAGGACAGATACGCAGTATTTT.

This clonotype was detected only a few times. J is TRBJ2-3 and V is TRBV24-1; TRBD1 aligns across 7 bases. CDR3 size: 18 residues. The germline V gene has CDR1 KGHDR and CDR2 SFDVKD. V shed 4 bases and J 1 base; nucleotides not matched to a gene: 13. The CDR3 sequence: CATSDPVVGQGGTDTQYF. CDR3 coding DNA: TGTGCCACCAGTGACCCGGTGGTCGGCCAGGGGGGCACAGATACGCAGTATTTT.